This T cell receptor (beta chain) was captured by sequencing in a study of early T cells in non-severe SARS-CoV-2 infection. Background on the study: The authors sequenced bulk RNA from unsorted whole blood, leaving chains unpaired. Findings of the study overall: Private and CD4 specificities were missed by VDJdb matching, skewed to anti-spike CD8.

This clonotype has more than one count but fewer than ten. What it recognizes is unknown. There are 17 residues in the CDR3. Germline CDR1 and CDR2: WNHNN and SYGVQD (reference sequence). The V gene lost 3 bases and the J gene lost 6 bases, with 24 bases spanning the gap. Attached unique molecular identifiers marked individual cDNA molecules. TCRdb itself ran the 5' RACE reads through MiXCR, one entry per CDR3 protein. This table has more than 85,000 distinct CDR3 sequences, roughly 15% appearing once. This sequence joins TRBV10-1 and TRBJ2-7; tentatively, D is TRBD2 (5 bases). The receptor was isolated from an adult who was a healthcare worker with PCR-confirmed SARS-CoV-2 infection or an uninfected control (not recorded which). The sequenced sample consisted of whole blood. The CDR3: CASSDLGLAGVRSEQYF. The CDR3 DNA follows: TGCGCCAGCAGTGATCTCGGTCTAGCCGGCGTCCGGAGCGAGCAGTACTTC.